These 26 T cell receptor beta chains were all obtained from the same sample, sequenced in a study of blood T cell repertoires in COVID-19. Assay used: immunoSEQ multiplex PCR; TCRdb lists only in-frame clones, some missing. The data contain fewer than 250,000 clones, around 83% of them singletons. The sequenced material came from peripheral blood. The receptors were sampled from a woman in her fifties or sixties with acute or convalescent COVID-19.

V is TRBV7-3 and J is TRBJ2-2, with 11 bases identical to TRBD2. Trimming took 5 bases from V and 4 from J; bases not matched to a gene: 3. This CDR3 is 15 amino acids long. Germline V gene data show CDR1 as SGHTA and CDR2 as FQGTGA. Here the CDR3 reads CASSPTSGITGELFF. CDR3 DNA sequence: TGTGCCAGCAGCCCGACTAGCGGGATCACCGGGGAGCTGTTTTTT.

The J gene is TRBJ2-7, the V gene TRBV29-1, with D possibly matching TRBD2 (6 bases). Germline V gene data show CDR1 as SQVTM and CDR2 as ANQGSEA. Trimming took 1 base from V and 6 from J, leaving 13 bases between them. There are 13 residues in the CDR3. The CDR3: CSVEGAGGAEQYF. The CDR3, as DNA: TGCAGCGTTGAAGGGGCTGGAGGGGCCGAGCAGTACTTC.

V gene TRBV4-1 combines with J gene TRBJ2-7, with D uncertain. Per germline, CDR1 MGHRA and CDR2 YSYEKL. The CDR3 consists of 15 residues. The V end lost 0 bases, the J end lost 2 bases, and 11 bases lay between the germline ends. In DNA form, the CDR3 reads TGCGCCAGCAGCCAAGAACGCAGGCTAACCTACGAGCAGTACTTC. Protein product: CASSQERRLTYEQYF.

This chain links TRBV28 with TRBJ2-1, with D possibly being TRBD1 (6 bases). Germline V gene data show CDR1 as MDHEN and CDR2 as SYDVKM. V was cut by 5 bases and J by 4 bases, with 12 bases left in between. The CDR3 runs 14 residues. CDR3 bases: TGTGCCAGCAGTGTAGGACAGACTTACAATGAGCAGTTCTTC. As protein: CASSVGQTYNEQFF.

This chain uses TRBV18 with TRBJ2-1, with 9 positions matching TRBD1. The CDR3 totals 16 residues. Unmatched junction bases numbered 12, after V lost 6 bases and J lost 6 bases. CDR1 and CDR2 (germline): KGHSH, LQKENI. CDR3 region: CASSPTRGTGRNEQFF. The CDR3 DNA sequence: TGTGCCAGCTCCCCTACCAGAGGGACAGGGCGCAATGAGCAGTTCTTC.

The chain uses TRBV7-8 and TRBJ2-6; 8 bases are shared with TRBD1. CDR3 size: 17 residues. With V trimmed by 4 bases and J by 2 bases, 7 bases remained unmatched. CDR1 is SGHVS and CDR2 is FQNEAQ in the germline V gene. CDR3: CASSYRTGWPGANVLTF. CDR3 sequence (DNA): TGTGCCAGCAGCTATCGGACAGGGTGGCCTGGGGCCAACGTCCTGACTTTC.

V gene TRBV19 combines with J gene TRBJ2-7, with D possibly TRBD1 on 5 matching bases. The CDR3 has 13 residues. The germline gives CDR1 LNHDA, CDR2 SQIVND (reference sequence). Trimming stripped 4 bases from V and 3 bases from J, with 10 bases between. Here the CDR3 DNA reads TGTGCCAGTAGTAGTGGGGCGAGCTACGAGCAGTACTTC. Encoded protein: CASSSGASYEQYF. The entire variable domain, with the rest obtained from reference TRBV19 and TRBJ2-7, is as follows: DGGITQSPKYLFRKEGQNVTLSCEQNLNHDAMYWYRQDPGQGLRLIYYSQIVNDFQKGDIAEGYSVSREKKESFPLTVTSAQKNPTAFYLCASSSGASYEQYFGPGTRLTVT.

This clone occurred many times. The chain links TRBV5-1 to TRBJ2-7, with a possible D match to TRBD2 (6 bases). V lost 3 bases and J lost 7, with 11 bases in between. Germline V gives CDR1 SGHRS, CDR2 YFSETQ. CDR3 length: 12 residues. In DNA form, the CDR3 reads TGCGCCAGCAGCTCGGAGGGGCGGGAGCAGTACTTC. Translated, it gives CASSSEGREQYF.

This rearrangement joins TRBV9 to TRBJ2-7, with 8 bases aligning to TRBD2. The trim removed 3 bases at V and 5 bases at J, leaving 10 bases unmatched. Germline CDR1 reads SGDLS; CDR2 reads YYNGEE. The CDR3 has 15 amino acids. The CDR3 DNA is TGTGCCAGCAGCGAGGCCCCCGGGACTAGAGACGAGCAGTACTTC. The encoded protein is CASSEAPGTRDEQYF.

The chain carries TRBV29-1 and TRBJ1-2; possible D gene TRBD1, 6 bases. Trimming stripped 3 bases from V and 6 bases from J, with 8 bases between. The germline CDR1 and CDR2 sequences are SQVTM and ANQGSEA. This CDR3 has 11 residues. The CDR3 DNA reads as TGCAGCGTTGACAGGGGAGATGGCTACACCTTC. As protein: CSVDRGDGYTF.

V gene TRBV27 combines with J gene TRBJ2-7; D uncertain. Trimming stripped 5 bases from V and 3 bases from J, with 11 bases between. Germline loops: CDR1 MNHEY, CDR2 SMNVEV (reference sequence). The CDR3 extends over 13 amino acids. The CDR3 sequence: CASSPVAFYEQYF. CDR3 coding DNA: TGTGCCAGCAGTCCCGTAGCCTTCTACGAGCAGTACTTC.

The CDR3 here is CASSSGLAGISSGELFF. CDR3 bases: TGCGCCAGCAGCTCCGGACTAGCGGGAATATCCTCCGGGGAGCTGTTTTTT. V gene TRBV5-1 combines with J gene TRBJ2-2; 12 positions agree with TRBD2. With V trimmed by 3 bases and J by 6 bases, 9 bases remained unmatched. The CDR3 loop spans 17 amino acids. Germline loops: CDR1 SGHRS, CDR2 YFSETQ.

The V call is TRBV3-1 (or the pseudogene TRBV3-2), the J call TRBJ2-3; 10 positions match TRBD2. With V trimmed by 3 bases and J by 4 bases, 7 bases remained unmatched. This CDR3 region has 16 residues. Germline V CDR1 and CDR2: LGHDT, YNNKEL (reference sequence). In DNA form, the CDR3 reads TGTGCCAGCAGCCACGCCTGGACTAGCGGTCCAGATACGCAGTATTTT. Encoded protein: CASSHAWTSGPDTQYF.

The chain uses TRBV20-1 and TRBJ2-1, with 8 bases matching TRBD2. This CDR3 has 14 amino acids. Germline lookup yields CDR1 DFQATT and CDR2 SNEGSKA (reference sequence). The junction had 8 bases not matched to a gene; V was cut back by 3 bases and J by 7 bases. The CDR3 coding sequence is TGCAGTGCTAGTTTGGGACTAGAAATGAATGAGCAGTTCTTC. Translation gives CSASLGLEMNEQFF.

This sequence joins TRBV27 and TRBJ2-7; 12 bases are a match to TRBD1. Germline V gives CDR1 MNHEY, CDR2 SMNVEV (reference sequence). The CDR3 runs 16 residues. V shed 7 bases, J shed 4 bases, and the junction held 11 bases outside the gene matches. CDR3 DNA sequence: TGTGCCAGCACCCCCGGGACAGGGGGCAAGTCTTACGAGCAGTACTTC. Residues: CASTPGTGGKSYEQYF.

This chain links TRBV5-1 with TRBJ1-5; 7 nucleotides line up with TRBD1. Germline V lookup: CDR1 SGHRS, CDR2 YFSETQ. There are 11 residues in the CDR3. J lost 11 bases, V lost 3 bases, and 2 bases had no gene match. DNA for the CDR3: TGCGCCAGCAGCTCCGGACAGGCCCAGCATTTT. Its translation is CASSSGQAQHF.

This chain links TRBV29-1 with TRBJ2-3, with D uncertain. Germline V gene data show CDR1 as SQVTM and CDR2 as ANQGSEA. Deletions cut 2 bases from V and 3 bases from J, with 9 bases between. The CDR3 extends over 13 amino acids. The DNA for the CDR3 is TGCAGCGTTGAATGGTCGAGTACAGATACGCAGTATTTT. Translation gives CSVEWSSTDTQYF.

The chain is built from TRBV7-8 and TRBJ2-1; TRBD2 is a possible D gene (7 bases). Germline V lookup: CDR1 SGHVS, CDR2 FQNEAQ. The CDR3 consists of 15 residues. Trimming left V 3 bases short and J 2 bases short, with 11 bases between. CDR3 bases: TGTGCCAGCAGCTTGGGGGGGGCGACCTACAATGAGCAGTTCTTC. As protein: CASSLGGATYNEQFF. The full variable domain, completed using reference TRBV7-8 and TRBJ2-1, is GAGVSQSPRYKVAKRGQDVALRCDPISGHVSLFWYQQALGQGPEFLTYFQNEAQLDKSGLPSDRFFAERPEGSVSTLKIQRTQQEDSAVYLCASSLGGATYNEQFFGPGTRLTVL.

The chain carries TRBV10-3 and TRBJ2-2, with TRBD2 identical over 9 bases. There are 15 residues in the CDR3. CDR1 ENHRY and CDR2 SYGVKD come from the germline V gene. J lost 5 bases, V lost 10 bases, and 11 bases had no gene match. The CDR3, as DNA: TGTGCCACCAGGGGCCTAGCGGGACCAACCGGGGAGCTGTTTTTT. Protein product: CATRGLAGPTGELFF.

This chain joins TRBV7-2 and TRBJ2-7; D gene uncertain. V was trimmed by 5 bases and J by 2 bases, leaving 7 bases between them. There are 12 residues in the CDR3. Germline-derived CDR1 and CDR2 are SGHTA and FQGNSA. This CDR3 reads CASSPSTYEQYF. CDR3 nucleotide sequence: TGTGCCAGCAGCCCCTCTACCTACGAGCAGTACTTC.

J is TRBJ1-5 and V is TRBV27; 7 positions match TRBD1. CDR1 MNHEY and CDR2 SMNVEV come from the germline V gene (reference sequence). V was pared by 5 bases and J by 0 bases, with 10 bases of the junction left unmatched. CDR3 length: 17 residues. The CDR3 nucleotides read TGTGCCAGCAGTAGGGGGCTGTCCACAAATAGCAATCAGCCCCAGCATTTT. As protein: CASSRGLSTNSNQPQHF.

The chain links TRBV5-1 to TRBJ2-1; 13 positions match TRBD2. The CDR3 consists of 17 residues. Germline V lookup: CDR1 SGHRS, CDR2 YFSETQ. V was pared by 4 bases and J by 6 bases, with 10 bases of the junction left unmatched. The CDR3 is CASSTRTSGSGPNEQFF. In DNA, the CDR3 is TGCGCCAGCAGCACCAGGACTAGCGGGAGTGGGCCCAATGAGCAGTTCTTC.

The rearrangement links TRBV10-2 to TRBJ1-2; 10 nucleotides agree with TRBD1. The CDR3 runs to 16 residues. With V trimmed by 6 bases and J by 6 bases, 13 bases remained unmatched. Germline V CDR1 and CDR2: WSHSY, SAAADI. The CDR3 coding sequence is TGCGCCAGCAGACGAAGACCTGGACAGGGGGAAGATGGCTACACCTTC. Residues: CASRRRPGQGEDGYTF.

V usage is TRBV27 and J usage is TRBJ2-7; TRBD2 might be the D (5 bases). Germline V CDR1 and CDR2: MNHEY, SMNVEV (reference sequence). The CDR3 contains 17 residues. The V end lost 0 bases, the J end lost 2 bases, and 17 bases lay between the germline ends. CDR3 sequence reads: CASSLSPRRVSPYEQYF. The CDR3 DNA follows: TGTGCCAGCAGTTTATCCCCCCGGCGGGTTTCACCCTACGAGCAGTACTTC.

V and J are TRBV6-4 and TRBJ2-3, with 7 positions matching TRBD2. CDR1 MRHNA and CDR2 SNTAGT come from the germline V gene. The length of the CDR3 is 15 residues. Losses at the gene ends were 6 bases for V and 0 bases for J; bases not matched to a gene: 6. CDR3 sequence reads: CASRGTTFSTDTQYF. The CDR3 nucleotides read TGTGCCAGCAGGGGGACTACCTTTAGCACAGATACGCAGTATTTT.

The J gene is TRBJ2-2, the V gene TRBV5-1; tentatively, D is TRBD2 (6 bases). V shed 0 bases and J shed 2 bases, with 8 bases lying between them. Germline values: CDR1 SGHRS, CDR2 YFSETQ. The CDR3 is made up of 15 amino acids. This CDR3 reads CASSLGGLNTGELFF. As DNA, the CDR3 is TGCGCCAGCAGCTTGGGGGGACTCAACACCGGGGAGCTGTTTTTT.